What follows is one TCR beta chain and its context. Its antigen is unidentified. The germline V gene encodes CDR1 MGHRA and CDR2 YSYEKL. This CDR3 has 13 residues. Trimming removed 5 bases from V and 7 bases from J, with 12 bases in between. This record comes from a study of cytomegalovirus exposure and HLA in healthy donors. The study, taken as a whole, reports: TCR beta V- and J-gene trimming, according to a later analysis, was linked to a missense DCLRE1C variant. It was reported that TCR beta sequences correctly inferred the HLA-A and HLA-B alleles for most subjects.

PCR amplification relied on 60 Vbeta primers (plus 13 Jbeta primers). Repertoires were generated with immunoSEQ multiplex PCR, while TCRdb's copy carries only in-frame clones and drops some. The sample has roughly 120,000 clones; the top ten hold roughly 3.5%. This TCR derives from a man aged 18-30 years in good health and CMV-seronegative. The chain carries TRBV4-1 and TRBJ1-5; TRBD1 might be the D (5 bases). The sample comprised PBMCs. The CDR3 region is CASSIQWGQPQHF. CDR3 bases: TGCGCCAGCAGCATACAGTGGGGCCAGCCCCAGCATTTT.